This paragraph reports one T cell receptor (beta chain). Its antigen is still unknown. Germline V CDR1 and CDR2: SGHRS, YFSETQ. Trimming pared 4 bases from V and 9 bases from J, leaving 14 bases between. The CDR3 is 13 amino acids. A multiplex PCR was run with 60 Vbeta primers and 13 Jbeta primers. The protocol was immunoSEQ multiplex PCR, while the TCRdb copy is restricted to in-frame clones and leaves out a portion. The sample holds 85,000 to 100,000 clones, nearly 80% seen once. Unrecorded immune exposure was likely among donors, who were nominally healthy when sampled. This sample was included in a study of cytomegalovirus exposure and HLA in healthy donors. Findings of the study overall: From TCR beta sequences, most subjects' HLA-A and HLA-B alleles were reportedly predicted accurately. In all likelihood, a cluster of highly shared sequence variants was a sequencing artifact.

This sequence originates from a woman between 40 and 55 years old in good health and CMV-seropositive. Material for sequencing was PBMCs. The chain employs TRBV5-1 and TRBJ2-1, with D tentatively TRBD1 (6 bases). As DNA, the CDR3 is TGCGCCAGCAGCGGGGGCGGGTTGGGTGAGCAGTTCTTC. Residues: CASSGGGLGEQFF.